This entry is about one T cell receptor (beta chain). Its antigen remains unidentified. Measured with immunoSEQ multiplex PCR; TCRdb has only the in-frame clones, and not every one. The sample has about 10,000 clones; 81% are singletons. Stated time point: after dendritic cell vaccination, including at tumor progression/relapse. Patients had residual fresh-frozen tumor tissue and more than two years of survival data. None of the glioblastoma patients had an isocitrate dehydrogenase mutation. The entry originates in a study of glioma-infiltrating T cells after dendritic cell vaccination. Study details: Autologous tumor lysate-pulsed dendritic cell vaccination was given between 2003 and 2012.

Looked up from germline, CDR1 is MNHEY and CDR2 is SMNVEV (reference sequence). V was trimmed by 1 base and J by 4 bases, leaving 14 bases between them. The CDR3 has 15 amino acids. Broader study findings: Few patients contributed both blood and tumor specimens.

This sequence joins TRBV27 and TRBJ2-7; D may be TRBD2 (6 bases). The material sequenced was blood, taken after dendritic cell vaccination. This clonotype was sampled from a human donor with glioblastoma. CDR3 coding DNA: TGTGCCAGCAGTTTATTAGGGTCAGGGAGGTACGAGCAGTACTTC. Translating gives CASSLLGSGRYEQYF.